The subject of this entry is one T cell receptor beta chain. This specimen belongs to a study of blood T cell repertoires in COVID-19. Study-wide background: The samples span acute and convalescent COVID-19 from the United States, Italy and Spain. The analysed material was cDNA or gDNA that came from T cells, B-cell-depleted T cells, or PBMCs.

Study processing details: Scientists estimated how many nucleated cells there were by amplifying reference gene primers. The data were produced by immunoSEQ multiplex PCR, yet TCRdb's version contains in-frame clones alone and is incomplete. V and J calls plus clone size are reproduced from that table; the DNA served to infer D and trimming. The table has about 91,000 clones, roughly 91% seen once. The length of the CDR3 is 14 residues. Germline V gene data show CDR1 as MDHEN and CDR2 as SYDVKM. Germline trimming cut 5 bases from V and 5 bases from J; bases unmatched to any gene: 9. The TCR sequence derives from a woman over 75 with active COVID-19. Specimen: peripheral blood. This rearrangement joins TRBV28 to TRBJ2-7, with 7 nucleotides matching TRBD2. For the CDR3, the DNA is TGTGCCAGCAGTCAGGACCATGGGAGGGACGAGCAGTACTTC. It specifies CASSQDHGRDEQYF.